A single sample gave rise to the 27 T cell receptor beta chains below, sequenced in a study of T cell repertoires in cytomegalovirus infection. The antigens for these receptors are not known. TCRdb itself ran the reads through MiXCR, one entry per CDR3 protein. This repertoire shows some 920,000 distinct CDR3 sequences, approximately 31% found once; its top ten account for about an eighth. Material: cultured CD8+ T cells from PBMCs, obtained from culture after CMV antigen stimulation. The receptor set was obtained from a human donor in good health (CMV status not recorded). Some clones in this sample may be carry-over from other donors' samples.

This chain uses TRBV7-9 with TRBJ2-1; 7 bases map to TRBD2. The V gene end was trimmed by 3 bases and the J gene end by 3 bases; junction bases not matched to a gene: 8. The length of the CDR3 is 16 residues. CDR1 and CDR2 from the germline V gene are SEHNR and FQNEAQ (reference sequence). The CDR3 DNA is TGTGCCAGCAGCTTCGGAGCCGCGGGGGTCTACAATGAGCAGTTCTTC. Protein product: CASSFGAAGVYNEQFF.

The CDR3 loop is CASSSIWGRFNDGYTF. The CDR3 DNA is TGTGCCAGCTCCTCCATTTGGGGCAGGTTTAATGATGGCTACACCTTC. The chain is built from TRBV6-1 and TRBJ1-2; TRBD1 might be the D (5 bases). Deletions cut 8 bases from V and 6 bases from J, with 25 bases between. The CDR3 covers 16 residues. Germline CDR1 reads MNHNS; CDR2 reads SASEGT.

J is TRBJ2-1 and V is TRBV14, with D perhaps matching TRBD2 (5 bases). CDR3 length: 16 residues. Germline-derived CDR1 and CDR2 are SGHDN and FVKESK. Between the trimmed V and J ends, which lost 5 bases and 0 bases, there was a span of 14 bases. Here the CDR3 reads CASSSWTRSSYNEQFF. As DNA, the CDR3 is TGTGCCAGCAGCTCTTGGACTCGGAGCTCCTACAATGAGCAGTTCTTC.

This clonotype has a count of ten or more. The chain recombines TRBV7-6 with TRBJ1-6, with D maybe TRBD1 (5 bases). The CDR3 covers 16 residues. With 2 bases removed from V and 7 bases from J, the gap between germline ends came to 15 bases. CDR1 is SGHVS, CDR2 FNYEAQ, per germline. DNA of the CDR3: TGTGCCAGCAGCTTAACCCAGGGAAGTAGCAATTCACCCCTCCACTTT. Its protein is CASSLTQGSSNSPLHF.

The chain recombines TRBV9 with TRBJ2-3; a weak D match, TRBD2 (6 bases). Trimming left V 3 bases short and J 2 bases short, with 16 bases between. Germline V gene sequence: CDR1 SGDLS, CDR2 YYNGEE. The CDR3 length is 16 residues. In DNA, the CDR3 is TGTGCCAGCAGCGCCGTCAGTCGGGGGACCACAGATACGCAGTATTTT. Translation: CASSAVSRGTTDTQYF. Looking up the rest from reference TRBV9 and TRBJ2-3 gives the full variable domain: DSGVTQTPKHLITATGQRVTLRCSPRSGDLSVYWYQQSLDQGLQFLIQYYNGEERAKGNILERFSAQQFPDLHSELNLSSLELGDSALYFCASSAVSRGTTDTQYFGPGTRLTVL.

The chain has TRBV19 and TRBJ1-4; D call uncertain. This CDR3 region has 14 residues. Trimming removed 3 bases at V and 6 bases at J, with 11 bases between. Germline lookup yields CDR1 LNHDA and CDR2 SQIVND (reference sequence). CDR3 nucleotide sequence: TGTGCCAGTAGTATCGACATGCTTGATGAAAAACTGTTTTTT. Encoded protein: CASSIDMLDEKLFF.

The chain employs TRBV9 and TRBJ1-4; 9 bases match TRBD1. The CDR3 totals 14 residues. V gave up 3 bases and J gave up 5 bases; unmatched junction bases: 2. From germline, CDR1 is SGDLS and CDR2 YYNGEE. The CDR3 bases are TGTGCCAGCAGCGGGGACAGGGAAAATGAAAAACTGTTTTTT. It is translated as CASSGDRENEKLFF.

This clonotype was seen a few times. This sequence joins TRBV5-1 and TRBJ1-6, with no clear D. This CDR3 spans 15 amino acids. Trimming shortened V by 4 bases and J by 9 bases, and 17 bases separated the two germline ends. The germline gives CDR1 SGHRS, CDR2 YFSETQ. The CDR3 DNA follows: TGCGCCAGCAGCCACCCAGGAGGCACTTCTTCACCCCTCCACTTT. Translating it yields CASSHPGGTSSPLHF.

To note about this clonotype: Since a much larger clone is just one base distant, this may be a read error. The CDR3 region has the DNA TGTGCCAGTGGAGGAGAGATACCGAACACCGGGGAGCTGTTTTTT. Residues: CASGGEIPNTGELFF. The V gene is TRBV7-8, the J gene TRBJ2-2; the D gene is possibly TRBD2 (5 bases). Trimming pared 9 bases from V and 0 bases from J, leaving 14 bases between. In germline, CDR1 is SGHVS, CDR2 FQNEAQ. The CDR3 extends over 15 amino acids. The full variable domain, completed using reference TRBV7-8 and TRBJ2-2, is GAGVSQSPRYKVAKRGQDVALRCDPISGHVSLFWYQQALGQGPEFLTYFQNEAQLDKSGLPSDRFFAERPEGSVSTLKIQRTQQEDSAVYLCASGGEIPNTGELFFGEGSRLTVL.

This clonotype has ten or more counts. The genes are TRBV6-1 and TRBJ2-1; 12 bases match TRBD2. The germline CDR1 and CDR2 sequences are MNHNS and SASEGT. The ends lost 5 bases at V and 6 bases at J; junction bases unmatched: 14. The CDR3 sequence is 18 residues long. CDR3 amino acids: CASSFSSGGDALFNEQFF. The CDR3 region has the DNA TGTGCCAGCAGTTTTTCTAGCGGGGGGGATGCCCTCTTCAATGAGCAGTTCTTC.

The V and J genes are TRBV29-1 and TRBJ1-4; 8 nucleotides match TRBD1. J was trimmed by 1 base and V by 7 bases; bases with no gene match: 2. This CDR3 is 13 amino acids long. Germline V gene sequence: CDR1 SQVTM, CDR2 ANQGSEA. Here the CDR3 reads CSATGGTNEKLFF. CDR3 coding DNA: TGCAGCGCAACAGGGGGAACTAATGAAAAACTGTTTTTT. The entire variable domain, with the rest obtained from reference TRBV29-1 and TRBJ1-4, is as follows: SAVISQKPSRDICQRGTSLTIQCQVDSQVTMMFWYRQQPGQSLTLIATANQGSEATYESGFVIDKFPISRPNLTFSTLTVSNMSPEDSSIYLCSATGGTNEKLFFGSGTQLSVL.

The sample holds a few counts of this clonotype. This chain connects TRBV7-9 to TRBJ2-5; 9 bases fit TRBD2. With 3 bases clipped from V and 3 bases from J, the junction kept 8 bases outside the gene matches. CDR1 is SEHNR and CDR2 is FQNEAQ in the germline V gene (reference sequence). This CDR3 spans 16 amino acids. CDR3 protein: CASSFSFRTSEETQYF. The CDR3 DNA reads TGTGCCAGCAGCTTCTCATTCCGGACTAGCGAAGAGACCCAGTACTTC.

This sequence joins TRBV27 and TRBJ2-1; D gene ambiguous. Trimming shortened V by 3 bases and J by 4 bases, and 10 bases separated the two germline ends. Per germline, CDR1 MNHEY and CDR2 SMNVEV (reference sequence). The CDR3 is made up of 14 amino acids. The CDR3 region is CASSFALDYNEQFF. CDR3 sequence (DNA): TGTGCCAGCAGTTTTGCCCTAGATTACAATGAGCAGTTCTTC.

This clonotype turned up a few times. The chain links TRBV9 to TRBJ2-1, with D possibly TRBD1 on 5 matching bases. Germline CDR1 and CDR2: SGDLS and YYNGEE. V gave up 2 bases and J gave up 3 bases, with 12 bases separating them. The CDR3 loop spans 15 amino acids. As DNA, the CDR3 is TGTGCCAGCAGCGTGATCGACAGCTTCTACAATGAGCAGTTCTTC. It encodes CASSVIDSFYNEQFF.

The CDR3 protein is CASSFRGLIRPEAFF. CDR3 bases: TGTGCCAGCAGTTTTAGGGGACTCATCCGCCCCGAAGCTTTCTTT. This chain connects TRBV12-3 or TRBV12-4 to TRBJ1-1; tentative D call: TRBD1 (5 bases). The CDR3 consists of 15 residues. Trimming took 3 bases from V and 8 from J, leaving 19 bases between them.

This clonotype was detected many times. This sequence joins TRBV6-2 or TRBV6-3 and TRBJ1-2; maybe TRBD1 (5 bases). The germline CDR1 and CDR2 sequences are MNHEY and SVGEGT. The length of the CDR3 is 16 residues. The V gene lost 0 bases and the J gene lost 2 bases, with 13 bases spanning the gap. For the CDR3, the DNA is TGTGCCAGCAGTTACTCGAGACAGAGACCGAACTATGGCTACACCTTC. Its translation is CASSYSRQRPNYGYTF.

CDR3 sequence (DNA): TGTGCCAGCACCCGGGACGTGGAAGAAGAGACCCAGTACTTC. Amino acid sequence: CASTRDVEEETQYF. The chain is built from TRBV7-9 and TRBJ2-5; either TRBD1 or TRBD2 may supply D (5 bases each). This CDR3 has 14 residues. Per germline, CDR1 SEHNR and CDR2 FQNEAQ (reference sequence). Trimming removed 7 bases from V and 3 bases from J, with 15 bases in between.

Note on this clonotype: A read error may account for a junction end that differs from germline. V is TRBV27 and J is TRBJ1-5; D is unresolved. This CDR3 is 13 amino acids long. The germline V gene has CDR1 MNHEY and CDR2 SMNVEV (reference sequence). The CDR3 loop reads CTSSFGSNQPQHF. The DNA of the CDR3 is TGTACCAGCAGTTTCGGGAGCAATCAGCCCCAGCATTTT.

Points on this clonotype: A much larger clone lies a single base off, so this may be a read error. The rearrangement joins TRBV12-3 or TRBV12-4 to TRBJ1-5; D remains unclear. The CDR3 sequence is 17 residues long. CDR3 bases: TGTGCCAACAGTTTAGGTTTACTGTGGCGAAACAATCAGCCCCAGCATTTT. Its protein is CANSLGLLWRNNQPQHF.

This clonotype was counted a few times. This rearrangement joins TRBV12-5 to TRBJ1-1; D is possibly TRBD1 (5 bases). Per germline, CDR1 LGHNT and CDR2 FRNRAP. The V gene lost 3 bases and the J gene lost 1 base, with 12 bases spanning the gap. The CDR3 covers 15 residues. The CDR3 sequence is CASGFSGRENTEAFF. The CDR3 bases are TGTGCTAGTGGTTTCTCAGGGAGAGAGAACACTGAAGCTTTCTTT.

Many counts were recorded for this clonotype. The V and J genes are TRBV7-2 and TRBJ2-5; 11 bases align to TRBD2. In germline, CDR1 is SGHTA, CDR2 FQGNSA. There are 18 residues in the CDR3. After removal of 5 bases from V and 3 bases from J, the junction contained 14 bases not matched to a gene. The CDR3 loop is CASSDALLAGETKETQYF. Written as DNA, the CDR3 is TGTGCCAGCAGCGACGCTCTACTAGCGGGGGAGACTAAAGAGACCCAGTACTTC.

The table lists this clonotype with many counts. V is TRBV12-3 or TRBV12-4 and J is TRBJ2-1; D might be TRBD1 or TRBD2, each matching 6 bases. This CDR3 contains 15 residues. The V end was cut by 1 base, the J end by 8 bases, with 15 bases between. The CDR3 DNA reads as TGTGCCAGCAGTTTAGAAGGAGGGGGTCGAGATGAGCAGTTCTTC. This translates into CASSLEGGGRDEQFF.

The chain has TRBV3-1 and TRBJ2-7; 8 bases are shared with TRBD2. Germline-derived CDR1 and CDR2 are LGHDT and YNNKEL (reference sequence). The trim removed 0 bases at V and 11 bases at J, leaving 18 bases unmatched. The CDR3 has 17 amino acids. The CDR3 reads CASSQDWVRSGGIGEYF. The CDR3 DNA reads as TGTGCCAGCAGCCAAGATTGGGTGCGGAGCGGGGGAATTGGCGAGTACTTC.

This clonotype was seen more than once but under ten times. The chain is built from TRBV18 and TRBJ2-5; D not resolved. The CDR3 runs 15 residues. V lost 5 bases to trimming and J lost 0 bases, with 13 bases between them. Germline CDR1 is KGHSH and CDR2 is LQKENI. The CDR3 protein is CASSSSVSYQETQYF. The CDR3 nucleotides read TGTGCCAGCTCATCCTCAGTGAGCTACCAAGAGACCCAGTACTTC.

This clonotype appeared many times. The chain is built from TRBV7-6 and TRBJ2-3, with no clear D. Germline V CDR1 and CDR2: SGHVS, FNYEAQ. Trimming removed 0 bases from V and 1 base from J, with 17 bases in between. There are 18 residues in the CDR3. This CDR3 reads CASSLATPPQDGTDTQYF. Here the CDR3 DNA reads TGTGCCAGCAGCTTAGCGACCCCTCCCCAGGACGGCACAGATACGCAGTATTTT.

This sequence joins TRBV20-1 and TRBJ2-7; TRBD1 is a possible D gene (5 bases). CDR1 and CDR2 from the germline V gene are DFQATT and SNEGSKA (reference sequence). Between the trimmed V and J ends, which lost 1 base and 2 bases, there was a span of 9 bases. This CDR3 spans 13 amino acids. The DNA for the CDR3 is TGCAGTGCTAGAGCAGGGTTCGCCTACGAGCAGTACTTC. Translating it yields CSARAGFAYEQYF.

The chain combines TRBV2 with TRBJ1-5, with 7 bases aligning to TRBD1. The CDR3 contains 18 residues. Germline V gene lookup returns CDR1 SNHLY and CDR2 FYNNEI. The V segment lost 5 bases and the J segment 4 bases; nucleotides outside the gene matches: 17. DNA of the CDR3: TGTGCCAGCAGTTTGTATGATGTGGTAGGGACAGCAAATCAGCCCCAGCATTTT. This codes for CASSLYDVVGTANQPQHF.